This T cell receptor (beta chain) came from a study of CD8+ T cells in alopecia areata. At the level of the study: Donor skin was harvested from roughly 6-12-month-old C3H/HeJ mice with spontaneous alopecia and grafted onto approximately 7-11-week-old female C3H/HeJ recipients.

Reverse transcribed after extraction, RNA yielded cDNA as the sequencing template. Clones were read by immunoSEQ multiplex PCR, and TCRdb kept only the in-frame ones, dropping some. Observed in the sample are approximately 300,000 clones, none of them singletons. With 1 base removed from V and 2 bases from J, the gap between germline ends came to 10 bases. This CDR3 has 15 residues. Germline V CDR1 and CDR2: LGHNA, YNLKQL (reference sequence). Study-wide findings and caveats: Sharing of TCRs across patients appeared less clear than in mice, possibly for HLA-related reasons. The study also sequences resident alphabeta T cells of normal skin in scalp samples.

As to this clone: No antigen is known for it. Gene names denote mouse genes. The read falls 4 residues short of the CDR3 end, and the missing part is taken from the germline J gene.

Sorting of pooled cutaneous lymph node cells used CD4, CD8alpha, NKG2D, NKG2ACE and other markers. The J gene is TRBJ2-3, the V gene TRBV5, with a weak D call TRBD1 (6 bases). Material: CD4+ T cells sorted from a lymph node. The receptor comes from a C3H/HeJ mouse with alopecia areata. MHC haplotype of the strain: H2-k. This CDR3 is CASSQVRDNAETLYF. The CDR3 DNA, read in part, is TGTGCCAGCAGCCAAGTCCGGGACAATGCAGAA.